This TCR beta chain was identified in a study of beta chain features in type 1 diabetes. Sequencing targeted expressed TCRB transcripts, as all isolated RNA had been reverse transcribed. Data came from immunoSEQ multiplex PCR; TCRdb stores just in-frame clones and leaves some out. The table includes under 400,000 clones, around 12% detected once. The table lists this clone with a few counts. Antigen: not known. The V end was cut by 3 bases, the J end by 9 bases, with 9 bases between. There are 11 residues in the CDR3. Germline CDR1 reads LNHDA; CDR2 reads SQIVND (reference sequence). Study results and limitations: PCR might show a preference for shorter templates, equally across patients and controls. Among patients with Type 1 diabetes, TCRB CDR3s were moderately but significantly shorter in every one of the four CD4+ subsets.

Sorting based on CD45RO/CCR7/CD25/CD127/CD95/CD27 separated CD4+ naive, central memory, regulatory and stem cell-like memory cells. This sequence joins TRBV19 and TRBJ2-7, with unresolved D. The clonotype originates from a woman aged 18-29 years with type 1 diabetes. What was sequenced was naive CD4+ T cells from blood. CDR3 sequence reads: CASSMSETQYF. In nucleotides, the CDR3 is TGTGCCAGTAGTATGTCGGAGACGCAGTACTTC.